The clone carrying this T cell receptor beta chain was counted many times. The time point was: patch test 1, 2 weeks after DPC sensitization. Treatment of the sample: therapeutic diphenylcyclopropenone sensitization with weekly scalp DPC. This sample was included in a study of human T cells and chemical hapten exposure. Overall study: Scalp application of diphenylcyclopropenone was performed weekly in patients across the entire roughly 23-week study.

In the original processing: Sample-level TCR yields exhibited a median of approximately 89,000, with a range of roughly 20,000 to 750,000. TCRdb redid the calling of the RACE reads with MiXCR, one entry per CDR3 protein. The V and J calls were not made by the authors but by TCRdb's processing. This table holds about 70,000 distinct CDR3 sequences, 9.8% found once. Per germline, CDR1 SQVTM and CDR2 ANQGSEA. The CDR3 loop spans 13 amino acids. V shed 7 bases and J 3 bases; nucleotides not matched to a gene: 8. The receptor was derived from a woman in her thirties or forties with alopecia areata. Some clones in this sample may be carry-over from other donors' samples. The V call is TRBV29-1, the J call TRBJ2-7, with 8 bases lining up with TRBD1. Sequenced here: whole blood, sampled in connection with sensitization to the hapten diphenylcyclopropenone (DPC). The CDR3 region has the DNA TGCAGCGCCGAGACAGGGGTAGGCTACGAGCAGTACTTC. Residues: CSAETGVGYEQYF.